These 16 T cell receptor beta chains originate from one sample sequenced in a study of blood T cell repertoires in COVID-19. Assay used: immunoSEQ multiplex PCR; TCRdb lists only in-frame clones, some missing. The data contain about 45,000 clones, 86% of them seen just once; the ten biggest clones take up around 10%. The material sequenced was peripheral blood. The receptors come from a human donor in a cohort sampled during active COVID-19.

The V call is TRBV7-2, the J call TRBJ1-5; D perhaps matches TRBD1 (6 bases). The CDR3 runs to 16 residues. V was cut by 1 base and J by 6 bases, with 16 bases left in between. In germline, CDR1 is SGHTA, CDR2 FQGNSA. The CDR3 here is CASSLGVPIGGQPQHF. CDR3 bases: TGTGCCAGCAGCTTAGGCGTACCCATAGGGGGTCAGCCCCAGCATTTT.

The V and J genes are TRBV20-1 and TRBJ2-7; D call uncertain. Germline assignment: CDR1 DFQATT and CDR2 SNEGSKA (reference sequence). The CDR3 runs 10 residues. Trimming cost V 6 bases and J 3 bases, with 6 bases left between them. This CDR3 is CSAYSYEQYF. Written as DNA, the CDR3 is TGCAGTGCATACAGCTACGAGCAGTACTTC.

The V call is TRBV3-1 (or the pseudogene TRBV3-2), the J call TRBJ1-1; 7 nucleotides match TRBD1. The V and J ends lost 4 bases and 2 bases, in that order; junction bases with no gene match: 4. CDR1 is LGHDT and CDR2 is YNNKEL in the germline V gene (reference sequence). This CDR3 contains 14 residues. The CDR3 protein is CASSPWDRNTEAFF. The DNA of the CDR3 is TGTGCCAGCAGCCCTTGGGACAGAAACACTGAAGCTTTCTTT.

The V gene is TRBV7-6, the J gene TRBJ2-1, with a possible D match to TRBD1 (6 bases). The CDR3 runs to 16 residues. The V end was cut by 3 bases, the J end by 3 bases, with 15 bases between. Germline V gene data show CDR1 as SGHVS and CDR2 as FNYEAQ. The CDR3: CASSFLNRELYNEQFF. CDR3 DNA: TGTGCCAGCAGCTTCCTTAACAGGGAACTCTACAATGAGCAGTTCTTC.

V gene TRBV19 combines with J gene TRBJ1-1; D is perhaps TRBD1 (6 bases). The CDR3 covers 14 residues. CDR1 is LNHDA and CDR2 is SQIVND in the germline V gene (reference sequence). V was pared by 6 bases and J by 0 bases, with 11 bases between. CDR3 loop: CASRVQGLNTEAFF. The CDR3 DNA sequence: TGTGCCAGTAGGGTACAGGGACTGAACACTGAAGCTTTCTTT.

The chain uses TRBV12-5 and TRBJ1-3, with D maybe TRBD1 (5 bases). CDR1 and CDR2 from the germline V gene are LGHNT and FRNRAP. V lost 6 bases to trimming and J lost 0 bases, with 18 bases between them. The CDR3 loop spans 17 amino acids. The CDR3: CASGSDIGAVSGNTIYF. In DNA, the CDR3 is TGTGCTAGTGGGTCCGATATTGGGGCCGTCTCTGGAAACACCATATATTTT. The full variable domain, its missing parts supplied by reference TRBV12-5 and TRBJ1-3, is DARVTQTPRHKVTEMGQEVTMRCQPILGHNTVFWYRQTMMQGLELLAYFRNRAPLDDSGMPKDRFSAEMPDATLATLKIQPSEPRDSAVYFCASGSDIGAVSGNTIYFGEGSWLTVV.

CDR3 sequence: CASSLVDSHNEQFF. Here the CDR3 DNA reads TGTGCCAGCAGCTTGGTTGACAGCCACAATGAGCAGTTCTTC. V usage is TRBV5-6 and J usage is TRBJ2-1; the D gene is possibly TRBD1 (5 bases). CDR1 is SGHDT, CDR2 YYEEEE, per germline. V was shortened by 0 bases and J by 5 bases, with 9 bases between the two germline ends. CDR3 size: 14 residues.

The chain recombines TRBV7-2 with TRBJ2-7; D might be TRBD1 (5 bases). Trimming stripped 4 bases from V and 2 bases from J, with 9 bases between. The CDR3 has 13 residues. Germline V gene data show CDR1 as SGHTA and CDR2 as FQGNSA. The CDR3 reads CASSWTLTYEQYF. The CDR3 DNA sequence: TGTGCCAGCAGCTGGACACTTACCTACGAGCAGTACTTC.

This chain joins TRBV7-9 and TRBJ2-7; 8 positions match TRBD1. The junction had 5 bases not matched to a gene; V was cut back by 5 bases and J by 2 bases. The CDR3 is 14 residues long. Germline V gene lookup returns CDR1 SEHNR and CDR2 FQNEAQ (reference sequence). The chain's CDR3 is CASSTGTGTYEQYF. The CDR3 bases are TGTGCCAGCAGCACCGGGACAGGAACCTACGAGCAGTACTTC.

This clone is categorized as medium-sized. The chain uses TRBV21-1 and TRBJ2-7; the D call of TRBD1 is as the table states it, not checked on the DNA. TRBV21-1 is recorded as a pseudogene. This CDR3 has 11 residues. The CDR3 DNA follows: TGTGCCAGCAGCAAAGACAAAGAGCAGTACTTC. Translating gives CASSKDKEQYF.

The V and J genes are TRBV7-2 and TRBJ2-1; 7 nucleotides match TRBD2. The CDR3 loop spans 15 amino acids. J gave up 4 bases and V 5 bases, and 8 bases lay outside the gene matches. The germline gives CDR1 SGHTA, CDR2 FQGNSA. CDR3 protein: CASSLRRGIYNEQFF. The CDR3 DNA reads as TGTGCCAGCAGCCTACGGCGGGGGATTTACAATGAGCAGTTCTTC.

The chain uses TRBV19 and TRBJ1-1; no firm D call. This CDR3 has 13 amino acids. From germline, CDR1 is LNHDA and CDR2 SQIVND (reference sequence). Trimming removed 6 bases from V and 5 bases from J, with 13 bases in between. DNA for the CDR3: TGTGCCAGTAGGGTGGGCGGAGGGACTGAAGCTTTCTTT. Translated, it gives CASRVGGGTEAFF.

V and J are TRBV30 and TRBJ1-2; 7 bases line up with TRBD1. This CDR3 comprises 15 residues. The J segment lost 4 bases and the V segment lost 3 bases, leaving 11 bases of the junction unmatched. Germline loops: CDR1 GTSNPN, CDR2 SVGIG (reference sequence). The CDR3 bases are TGTGCCTGGAGCCTACTCAGGGGGAATCGCTATGGCTACACCTTC. As protein: CAWSLLRGNRYGYTF.

The V call is TRBV7-9, the J call TRBJ1-6; D not resolved. The CDR3 sequence is 14 residues long. Germline V CDR1 and CDR2: SEHNR, FQNEAQ (reference sequence). Trimming took 3 bases from V and 3 from J, leaving 6 bases between them. CDR3 protein: CASSLEVYNSPLHF. The CDR3 nucleotides are TGTGCCAGCAGCTTGGAGGTCTATAATTCACCCCTCCACTTT.

The chain is built from TRBV6-5 and TRBJ2-3, with 7 bases lining up with TRBD2. The CDR3 covers 13 residues. J was trimmed by 4 bases and V by 6 bases; bases with no gene match: 4. The germline gives CDR1 MNHEY, CDR2 SVGAGI. The DNA of the CDR3 is TGTGCCAGCAGGGGGGGGGTTGCAGATACGCAGTATTTT. Translated: CASRGGVADTQYF.

The sample holds one count of this clone. This chain links TRBV3-1 (or the pseudogene TRBV3-2) with TRBJ2-5; no reliable D call. CDR1 LGHDT and CDR2 YNNKEL come from the germline V gene (reference sequence). Trimming shortened V by 0 bases and J by 7 bases, and 18 bases separated the two germline ends. The CDR3 is 16 amino acids. The CDR3 DNA sequence: TGTGCCAGCAGCCAAGATGGAAGTAGCCTCGGTCTGACCCAGTACTTC. Its protein is CASSQDGSSLGLTQYF.